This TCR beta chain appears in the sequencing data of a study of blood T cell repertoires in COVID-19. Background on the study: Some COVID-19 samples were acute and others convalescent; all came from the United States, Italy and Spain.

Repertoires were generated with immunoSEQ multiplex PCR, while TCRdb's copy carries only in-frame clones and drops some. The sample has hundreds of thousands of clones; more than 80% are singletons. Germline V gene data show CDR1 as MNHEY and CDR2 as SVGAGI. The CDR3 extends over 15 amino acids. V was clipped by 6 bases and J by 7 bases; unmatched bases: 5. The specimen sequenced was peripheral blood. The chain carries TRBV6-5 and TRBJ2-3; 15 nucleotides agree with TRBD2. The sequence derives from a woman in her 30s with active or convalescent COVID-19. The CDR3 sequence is CASSGLAGGPYTQYF. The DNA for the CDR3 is TGTGCCAGCAGCGGACTAGCGGGAGGGCCTTATACGCAGTATTTT.